This TCR beta chain was sequenced in a study of blood T cell repertoires in COVID-19. Background on the study: In each case, the material was cDNA or gDNA derived from T cells, B-cell-depleted T cells, or PBMCs.

Some clones are missing from TCRdb's copy, which holds only in-frame ones; the method was immunoSEQ multiplex PCR. The sample shows around 300,000 clones, 70% to 90% of them seen only once. This clone is a singleton in its sample. Its ends do not fully match the called genes, so a read error is possible. Germline V gene sequence: CDR1 MDHEN, CDR2 SYDVKM. The CDR3 loop spans 16 amino acids. Before being deemed recovered, Cohort 3 donors had two negative PCRs, clearance, or symptom resolution. The source is a middle-aged woman who had recovered from COVID-19. The specimen sequenced was PBMCs or T cells enriched from blood (not recorded which). The rearrangement joins TRBV28 to TRBJ2-7; TRBD2 agrees at 9 bases. CDR3: CASILGGRAGAYEQYF. The CDR3 region has the DNA TGTGCCAGCATTTTAGGCGGGAGGGCCGGAGCCTACGAGCAGTACTTC.